The sample holds a few counts of the clone carrying this T cell receptor (beta chain). The sample is drawn from a study of chronic HIV infection and antiretroviral therapy. TCRdb re-derived calls from the 5' RACE reads in MiXCR, one entry per CDR3 protein. Counted here are more than 25,000 distinct CDR3 sequences, over 7.5% occurring once; the ten biggest clones make up more than 2%. This CDR3 contains 13 residues. V shed 5 bases and J 6 bases; nucleotides not matched to a gene: 9. CDR1 is SQVTM and CDR2 is ANQGSEA in the germline V gene. The material sequenced was peripheral blood. The receptor was derived from an adult who had HIV and had not received antiretroviral therapy, or was an uninfected healthy control (not recorded which). The V call is TRBV29-1, the J call TRBJ2-5; 7 bases line up with TRBD1. The CDR3 DNA reads TGCAGCGTTCACCCAGACAGGGCCCAGACCCAGTACTTC. This codes for CSVHPDRAQTQYF.